These T cell receptor beta chains were read from a single sample in a study of shared clonotypes between healthy human individuals. Sequenced by immunoSEQ multiplex PCR; TCRdb stores in-frame clones only, minus some. The sample includes about 2.1 million clones, 93% of them seen just once. The sequenced material came from naive CD8+ T cells from PBMCs. The receptor source for this set is a man aged 18 to 35 in good health. Some clones in this sample may be carry-over from other donors' samples. Both conserved end residues are part of each CDR3. The D gene is left open where the match is weak. Clone size is given for some rows only: seen once, a few or many times, or a class if the clone is expanded.

CDR3 protein	CDR3 DNA	clone size	D gene	V gene	J gene
CASSRPGLAGEIADTQYF	TGTGCCAGCAGCAGACCGGGACTAGCGGGAGAGATTGCAGATACGCAGTATTTT	-	TRBD2	TRBV7-8	TRBJ2-3
CASSANPGQGLEQFF	TGTGCCAGCAGCGCTAATCCGGGACAGGGCCTTGAGCAGTTCTTC	-	TRBD1	TRBV9	TRBJ2-1
CASSQDRAGLKPQHF	TGCGCCAGCAGCCAAGATAGGGCAGGGTTAAAGCCCCAGCATTTT	-	-	TRBV4-3	TRBJ1-5
CASSVSAGLLYGYTF	TGTGCCAGCAGTGTATCGGCAGGTTTACTCTATGGCTACACCTTC	-	-	TRBV6-1	TRBJ1-2
CATRAKIAGGYEQYF	TGTGCCACCCGGGCCAAAATAGCGGGAGGTTACGAGCAGTACTTC	-	TRBD2	TRBV19	TRBJ2-7
CASSPLKGNYGYTF	TGTGCCAGCAGCCCTCTTAAGGGCAACTATGGCTACACCTTC	-	-	TRBV7-2	TRBJ1-2
CASSPTSDPGAYEQYF	TGTGCCAGCAGTCCAACATCCGATCCGGGCGCCTACGAGCAGTACTTC	-	-	TRBV27	TRBJ2-7
CASTHSGTGANVLTF	TGTGCCAGCACCCATTCGGGCACTGGGGCCAACGTCCTGACTTTC	-	-	TRBV11-2	TRBJ2-6
CASSYSGESYEQYF	TGTGCCAGCAGTTACTCCGGAGAAAGCTACGAGCAGTACTTC	-	-	TRBV6-5	TRBJ2-7
CASSVSGREGGPFNEQYF	TGTGCCAGCAGCGTTTCAGGGCGCGAGGGAGGGCCATTTAACGAGCAGTACTTC	-	TRBD2	TRBV9	TRBJ2-7
CASSQYRGYEQYF	TGTGCCAGCAGCCAATACAGGGGATACGAGCAGTACTTC	-	TRBD1	TRBV14	TRBJ2-7
CASGWGLPDEQYF	TGTGCCTCAGGCTGGGGGCTGCCAGACGAGCAGTACTTC	-	-	TRBV25-1	TRBJ2-7
CASTLDPLLTRRTYEQYF	TGTGCCAGCACCCTTGACCCGCTCCTAACCAGACGAACCTACGAGCAGTACTTC	-	-	TRBV28	TRBJ2-7
CASSVADRDTQYF	TGTGCCAGCAGCGTAGCTGACAGAGATACGCAGTATTTT	once	-	TRBV9	TRBJ2-3
CASRIQGGGQPQHF	TGTGCCAGCAGAATACAGGGCGGAGGGCAGCCCCAGCATTTT	-	-	TRBV27	TRBJ1-5